One T cell receptor (beta chain) is described in this entry. Antigen unknown. TCRdb reprocessed the RT-PCR reads with MiXCR, giving one entry per CDR3 protein. Of 500,000 to 600,000 distinct CDR3 sequences in the sample, 12% to 15% were seen once. This entry belongs to a study of response to subunit inactivated influenza vaccine. This CDR3 has 16 amino acids. Germline V gene lookup returns CDR1 SGHRS and CDR2 YFSETQ. Trimming removed 0 bases at V and 5 bases at J, with 17 bases between. Findings and caveats of the study: After each seasonal influenza vaccination, few new T cells are recruited, the authors suggested.

Sequences were derived from PBMCs from blood, sampled roughly 13 days after vaccination. The receptor was derived from a man over 45 who received an inactivated influenza vaccine. The rearrangement joins TRBV5-1 to TRBJ2-5; D ambiguous. The CDR3: CASSLVVSGLGETQYF. The CDR3 coding sequence is TGCGCCAGCAGCTTGGTGGTCTCCGGGCTTGGGGAGACCCAGTACTTC. Combining the CDR3 with reference TRBV5-1 and TRBJ2-5 gives the whole variable domain KAGVTQTPRYLIKTRGQQVTLSCSPISGHRSVSWYQQTPGQGLQFLFEYFSETQRNKGNFPGRFSGRQFSNSRSEMNVSTLELGDSALYLCASSLVVSGLGETQYFGPGTRLLVL.